A selection of T cell receptor beta chains follows, all from one sample in a study of shared clonotypes between healthy human individuals. This table comes from immunoSEQ multiplex PCR, and its TCRdb copy is limited to in-frame clones, with some not included. The table lists nearly 1,000,000 clones, 60% to 85% of them singletons. Sequenced input: memory CD4+ T cells sorted from blood. These receptors all stem from a man between 18 and 35 years old in good health. CDR3s include the opening cysteine and the closing phenylalanine or tryptophan. Fields, in order: V gene, J gene, clone size, D gene, CDR3 protein, CDR3 DNA. D genes are given only for firm matches. Some rows mark clone size as missing; the rest say once, few, many or name a class of expanded clone.

>TRBV27|TRBJ2-1|-|TRBD1
CASSQDRGNDEQFF
TGTGCCAGCAGCCAGGACAGGGGGAATGATGAGCAGTTCTTC
>TRBV6-1|TRBJ2-4|few|-
CASSETPGHAQSEYF
TGTGCCAGCAGTGAAACCCCGGGACACGCACAGTCGGAGTACTTC
>TRBV19|TRBJ1-4|-|TRBD1
CASGPGTGSPINEKLFF
TGTGCCAGTGGACCCGGGACAGGGAGCCCCATTAATGAAAAACTGTTTTTT
>TRBV6-6|TRBJ1-3|few|TRBD1
CASSDTGGVIYF
TGTGCCAGCAGTGATACAGGGGGAGTAATATATTTT
>TRBV7-9|TRBJ1-4|-|-
CASSRTGEKLFF
TGTGCCAGCAGCCGGACGGGAGAAAAACTGTTTTTT
>TRBV18|TRBJ1-1|-|-
CASSLQSAEAFF
TGTGCCAGCTCCCTTCAGTCGGCTGAAGCTTTCTTT
>TRBV20-1|TRBJ2-1|-|-
CSAGLGDEQFF
TGCAGTGCCGGGCTAGGGGATGAGCAGTTCTTC
>TRBV18|TRBJ2-3|-|-
CASSLPGTDTQYF
TGTGCCAGCTCACTCCCCGGCACAGATACGCAGTATTTT
>TRBV5-1|TRBJ2-5|-|TRBD2
CASSLDPSGGLQETQYF
TGCGCCAGCAGCTTGGATCCTAGCGGGGGCCTCCAAGAGACCCAGTACTTC
>TRBV27|TRBJ2-7|once|-
CASSLSTGTPYEQYF
TGTGCCAGCAGTTTATCAACAGGCACACCCTACGAGCAGTACTTC
>TRBV6-6|TRBJ2-1|-|TRBD2
CASSELAGVEYNEQFF
TGTGCCAGCAGCGAACTAGCGGGAGTAGAATACAATGAGCAGTTCTTC
>TRBV7-2|TRBJ2-3|-|-
CASRRDSGRTDTQYF
TGTGCCAGCAGAAGGGACTCCGGGCGCACAGATACGCAGTATTTT
>TRBV30|TRBJ2-5|few|-
CACERLEKTQYF
TGTGCCTGCGAACGGCTAGAGAAGACCCAGTACTTC